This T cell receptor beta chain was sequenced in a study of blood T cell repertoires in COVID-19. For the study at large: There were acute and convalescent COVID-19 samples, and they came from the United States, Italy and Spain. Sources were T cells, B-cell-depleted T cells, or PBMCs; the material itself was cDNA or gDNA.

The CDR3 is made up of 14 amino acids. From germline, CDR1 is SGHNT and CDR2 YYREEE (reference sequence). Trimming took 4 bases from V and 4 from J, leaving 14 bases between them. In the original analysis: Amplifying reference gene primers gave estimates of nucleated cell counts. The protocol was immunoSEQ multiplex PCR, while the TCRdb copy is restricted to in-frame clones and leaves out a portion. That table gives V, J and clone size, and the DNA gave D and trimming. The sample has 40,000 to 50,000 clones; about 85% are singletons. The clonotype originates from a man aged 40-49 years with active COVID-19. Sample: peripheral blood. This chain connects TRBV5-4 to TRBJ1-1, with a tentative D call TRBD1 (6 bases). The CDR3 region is CASSEGHRATEAFF. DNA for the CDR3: TGTGCCAGCAGCGAGGGTCACAGGGCCACTGAAGCTTTCTTT.